The clone carrying this T cell receptor beta chain showed up just a few times. Its antigen is currently unknown. The data were taken from a study of human T cells and chemical hapten exposure. Whole-study findings and limits: Among expanded TCRs, significantly more large CDR3 similarity clusters formed than among controls. TCRs exceeding 1 in 1000 frequency stayed unchanged with DPC sensitization.

Each CDR3 protein gets one entry after TCRdb re-called the RACE reads with MiXCR. Of some 77,000 distinct CDR3 sequences in the sample, about a tenth were seen once. Described time point: patch test 1, 2 weeks after DPC sensitization. Noted treatment: therapeutic diphenylcyclopropenone sensitization with weekly scalp DPC. The CDR3 length is 14 residues. This rearrangement joins TRBV21-1 to TRBJ2-5; TRBD1 reflects the table's D call only, with no check against the DNA. TRBV21-1 is a recognized pseudogene. The receptor's source is a woman aged 45-65 years with alopecia areata. Some clones in this sample may be carry-over from other donors' samples. Sequences were derived from whole blood, sampled in connection with sensitization to the hapten diphenylcyclopropenone (DPC). The CDR3 reads CASSRDGAPETQYF. CDR3 DNA: TGTGCCAGCAGCAGAGACGGCGCCCCAGAGACCCAGTACTTC.